This T cell receptor beta chain was profiled in a study of blood T cells in healthy people across ages. Combining a sample-barcoded 5' primer with a J-beta primer mix, a second PCR ran for about 6 to 11 cycles. Using its own MiXCR run on the 5' RACE reads, TCRdb lists one record per CDR3 protein. The sample has under 2 million distinct CDR3 sequences, around 35% seen once. This CDR3 has 16 residues. Germline values: CDR1 GTSNPN, CDR2 SVGIG (reference sequence). Trimming left V 0 bases short and J 0 bases short, with 12 bases between. This TCR was sampled from a young woman in good health. The sequenced material came from blood. The chain uses TRBV30 and TRBJ1-5; D is unresolved. CDR3 protein: CAWSVSRGYSNQPQHF. The CDR3 coding sequence is TGTGCCTGGAGTGTAAGTCGGGGTTATAGCAATCAGCCCCAGCATTTT. Full variable domain (missing parts from reference TRBV30 and TRBJ1-5): SQTIHQWPATLVQPVGSPLSLECTVEGTSNPNLYWYRQAAGRGLQLLFYSVGIGQISSEVPQNLSASRPQDRQFILSSKKLLLSDSGFYLCAWSVSRGYSNQPQHFGDGTRLSIL.